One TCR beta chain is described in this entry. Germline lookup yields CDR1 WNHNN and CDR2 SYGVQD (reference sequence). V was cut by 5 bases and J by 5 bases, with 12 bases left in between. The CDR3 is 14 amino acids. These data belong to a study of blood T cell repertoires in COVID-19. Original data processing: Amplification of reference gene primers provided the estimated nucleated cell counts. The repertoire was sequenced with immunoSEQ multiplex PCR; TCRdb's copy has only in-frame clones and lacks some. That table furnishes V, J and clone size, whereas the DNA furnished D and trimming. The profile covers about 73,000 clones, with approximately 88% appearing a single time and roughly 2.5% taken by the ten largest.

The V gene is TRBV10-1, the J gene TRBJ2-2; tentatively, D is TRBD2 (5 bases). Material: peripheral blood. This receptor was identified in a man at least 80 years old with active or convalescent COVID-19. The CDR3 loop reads CASSREIWTGELFF. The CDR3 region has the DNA TGCGCCAGCAGTAGGGAGATTTGGACCGGGGAGCTGTTTTTT.